The sequence of this T cell receptor beta chain was determined in a study of cytomegalovirus exposure and HLA in healthy donors. PCR involved 60 Vbeta and 13 Jbeta primers. Clones were read by immunoSEQ multiplex PCR, and TCRdb kept only the in-frame ones, dropping some. This table holds about 130,000 clones, roughly 85% found once. The CDR3 consists of 13 residues. CDR1 and CDR2 from the germline V gene are SGHVS and FNYEAQ. V gave up 0 bases and J gave up 2 bases, with 5 bases separating them. Sequenced sample: PBMCs. The origin of this receptor is a woman in her forties in good health and CMV-seropositive. The chain recombines TRBV7-6 with TRBJ2-7; D gene uncertain. The CDR3 bases are TGTGCCAGCAGCTTAGCTTCAGCCTACGAGCAGTACTTC. It encodes CASSLASAYEQYF.